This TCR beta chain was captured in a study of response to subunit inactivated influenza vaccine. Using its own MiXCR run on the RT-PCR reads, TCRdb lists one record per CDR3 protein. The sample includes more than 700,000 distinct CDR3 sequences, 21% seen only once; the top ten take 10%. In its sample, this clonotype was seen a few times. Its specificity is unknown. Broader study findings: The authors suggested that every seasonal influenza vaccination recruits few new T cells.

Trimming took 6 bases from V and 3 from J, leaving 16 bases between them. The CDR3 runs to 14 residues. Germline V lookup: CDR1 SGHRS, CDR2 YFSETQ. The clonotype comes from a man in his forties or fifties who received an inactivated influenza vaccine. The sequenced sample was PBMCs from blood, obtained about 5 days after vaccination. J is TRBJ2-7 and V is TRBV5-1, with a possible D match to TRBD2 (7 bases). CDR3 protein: CASTPMGGGYEQYF. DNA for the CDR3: TGCGCCAGCACGCCCATGGGAGGGGGCTACGAGCAGTACTTC.